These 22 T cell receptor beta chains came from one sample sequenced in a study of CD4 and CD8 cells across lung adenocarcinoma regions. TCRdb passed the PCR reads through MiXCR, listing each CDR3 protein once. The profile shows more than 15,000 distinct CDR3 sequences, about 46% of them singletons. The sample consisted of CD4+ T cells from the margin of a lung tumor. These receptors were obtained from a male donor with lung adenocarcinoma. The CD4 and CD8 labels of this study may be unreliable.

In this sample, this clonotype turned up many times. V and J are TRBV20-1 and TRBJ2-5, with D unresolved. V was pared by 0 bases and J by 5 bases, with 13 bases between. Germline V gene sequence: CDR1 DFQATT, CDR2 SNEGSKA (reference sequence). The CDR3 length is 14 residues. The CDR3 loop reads CSARDQGLLETQYF. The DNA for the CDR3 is TGCAGTGCTAGAGATCAAGGTCTCCTGGAGACCCAGTACTTC.

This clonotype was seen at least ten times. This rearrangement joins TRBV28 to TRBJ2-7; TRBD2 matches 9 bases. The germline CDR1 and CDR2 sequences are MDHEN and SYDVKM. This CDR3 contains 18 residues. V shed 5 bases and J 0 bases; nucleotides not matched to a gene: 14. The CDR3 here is CASSPGTSYTKSSYEQYF. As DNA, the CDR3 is TGTGCCAGCAGTCCCGGGACTAGCTATACAAAGAGCTCCTACGAGCAGTACTTC.

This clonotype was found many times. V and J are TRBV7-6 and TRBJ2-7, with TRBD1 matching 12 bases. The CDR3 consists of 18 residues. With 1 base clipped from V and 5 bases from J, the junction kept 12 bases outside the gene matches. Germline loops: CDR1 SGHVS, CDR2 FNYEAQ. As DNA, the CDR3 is TGTGCCAGCAGCTTAGGAGGGTGGGGGACAGGGGGCGCGGACGAGCAGTACTTC. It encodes CASSLGGWGTGGADEQYF. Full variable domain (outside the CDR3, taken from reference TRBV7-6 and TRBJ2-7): GAGVSQSPRYKVTKRGQDVALRCDPISGHVSLYWYRQALGQGPEFLTYFNYEAQQDKSGLPNDRFSAERPEGSISTLTIQRTEQRDSAMYRCASSLGGWGTGGADEQYFGPGTRLTVT.

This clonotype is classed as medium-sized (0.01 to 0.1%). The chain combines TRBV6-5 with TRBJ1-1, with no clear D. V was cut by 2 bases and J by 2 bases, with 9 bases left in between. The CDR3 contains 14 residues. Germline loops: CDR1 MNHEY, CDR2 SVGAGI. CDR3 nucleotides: TGTGCCAGCAGTTACGATCCCAGCAACACTGAAGCTTTCTTT. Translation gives CASSYDPSNTEAFF.

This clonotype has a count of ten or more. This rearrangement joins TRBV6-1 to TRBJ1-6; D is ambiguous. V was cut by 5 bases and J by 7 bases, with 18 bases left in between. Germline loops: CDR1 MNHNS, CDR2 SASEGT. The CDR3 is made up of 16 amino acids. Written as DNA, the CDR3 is TGTGCCAGCAGTCCTTCTCAGACCGTCTGGAATTCACCCCTCCACTTT. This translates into CASSPSQTVWNSPLHF.

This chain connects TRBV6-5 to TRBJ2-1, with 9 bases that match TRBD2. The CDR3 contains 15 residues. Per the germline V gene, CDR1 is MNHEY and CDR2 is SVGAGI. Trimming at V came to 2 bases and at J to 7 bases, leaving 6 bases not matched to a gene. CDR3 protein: CASSYVSSGTNEQFF. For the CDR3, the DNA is TGTGCCAGCAGTTACGTTTCTAGCGGGACGAATGAGCAGTTCTTC.

The CDR3 loop is CASSVAIAGEQYF. The DNA for the CDR3 is TGTGCCAGCAGCGTAGCGATAGCGGGGGAGCAGTACTTC. This sequence joins TRBV9 and TRBJ2-5; 9 bases agree with TRBD2. The CDR3 totals 13 residues. Germline CDR1 SGDLS, CDR2 YYNGEE. V was pared by 0 bases and J by 11 bases, with 5 bases of the junction left unmatched.

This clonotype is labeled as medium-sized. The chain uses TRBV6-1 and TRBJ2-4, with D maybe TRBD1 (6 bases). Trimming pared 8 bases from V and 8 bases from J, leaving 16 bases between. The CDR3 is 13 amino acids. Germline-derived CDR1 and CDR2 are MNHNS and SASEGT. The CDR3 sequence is CASFSSSGDIQYF. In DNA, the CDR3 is TGTGCCAGCTTCTCGTCATCAGGGGACATTCAGTACTTC.

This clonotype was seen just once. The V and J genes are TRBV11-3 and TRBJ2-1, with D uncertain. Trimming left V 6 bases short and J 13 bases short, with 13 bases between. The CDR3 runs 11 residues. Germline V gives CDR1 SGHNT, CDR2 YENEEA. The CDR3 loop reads CASSKVETQFF. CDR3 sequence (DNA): TGTGCCAGCAGTAAAGTAGAGACCCAGTTCTTC.

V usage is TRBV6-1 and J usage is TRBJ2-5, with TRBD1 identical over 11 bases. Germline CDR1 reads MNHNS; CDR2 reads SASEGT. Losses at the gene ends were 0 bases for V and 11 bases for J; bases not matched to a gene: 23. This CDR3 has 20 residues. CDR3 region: CASSEAPGAGQGDGNNEQYF. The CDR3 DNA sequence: TGTGCCAGCAGTGAAGCCCCCGGTGCGGGACAGGGGGATGGAAACAATGAGCAGTACTTC.

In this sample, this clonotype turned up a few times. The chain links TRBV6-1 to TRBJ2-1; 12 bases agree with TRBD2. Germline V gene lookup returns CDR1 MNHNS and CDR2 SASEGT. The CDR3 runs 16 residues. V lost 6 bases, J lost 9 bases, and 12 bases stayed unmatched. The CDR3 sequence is CASRALAGGHHSEQFF. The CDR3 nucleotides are TGTGCCAGCAGAGCACTAGCGGGAGGACATCATAGTGAGCAGTTCTTC.

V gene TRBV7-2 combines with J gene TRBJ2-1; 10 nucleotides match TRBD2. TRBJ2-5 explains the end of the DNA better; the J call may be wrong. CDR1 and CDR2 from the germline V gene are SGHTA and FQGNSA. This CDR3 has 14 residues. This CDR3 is CASSSPGLAETQYF. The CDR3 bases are TGTGCCAGCAGCTCACCGGGACTAGCGGAGACCCAGTACTTC.

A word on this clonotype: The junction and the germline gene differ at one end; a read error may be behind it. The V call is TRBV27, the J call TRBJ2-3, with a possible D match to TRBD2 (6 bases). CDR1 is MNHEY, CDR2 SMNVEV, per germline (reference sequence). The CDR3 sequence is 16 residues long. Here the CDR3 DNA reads TGTGCCAGCAGGGGGATCGGGGGACGCGTCAAAGATACGCAGTATTTC. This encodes CASRGIGGRVKDTQYF.

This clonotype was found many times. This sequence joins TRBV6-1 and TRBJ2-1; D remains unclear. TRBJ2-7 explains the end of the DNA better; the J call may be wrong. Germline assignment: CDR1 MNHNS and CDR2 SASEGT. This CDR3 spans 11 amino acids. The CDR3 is CASSHSSEQYF. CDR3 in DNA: TGTGCCAGCAGCCATTCTAGTGAGCAGTACTTC.

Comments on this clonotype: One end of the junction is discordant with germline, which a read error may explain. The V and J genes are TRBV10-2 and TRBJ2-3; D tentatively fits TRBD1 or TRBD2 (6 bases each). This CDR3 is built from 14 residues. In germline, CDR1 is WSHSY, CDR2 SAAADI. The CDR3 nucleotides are TGCGCCGTCAGGGCAGTGGGGGGCACAGATATGCAGTACTTT. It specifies CAVRAVGGTDMQYF.

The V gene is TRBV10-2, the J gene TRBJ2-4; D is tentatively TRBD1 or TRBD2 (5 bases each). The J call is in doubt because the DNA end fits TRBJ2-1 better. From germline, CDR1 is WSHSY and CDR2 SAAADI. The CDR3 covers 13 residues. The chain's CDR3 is CASSSGTSIGQFF. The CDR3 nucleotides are TGCGCCAGCAGTTCCGGGACCAGCATTGGGCAGTTCTTC.

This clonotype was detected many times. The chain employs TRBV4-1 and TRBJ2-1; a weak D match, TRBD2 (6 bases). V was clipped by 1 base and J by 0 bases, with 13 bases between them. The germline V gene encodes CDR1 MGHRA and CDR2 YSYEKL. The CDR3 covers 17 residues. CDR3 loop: CASSQAVLASSYNEQFF. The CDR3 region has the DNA TGCGCCAGCAGCCAAGCTGTACTAGCTTCCTCCTACAATGAGCAGTTCTTC.

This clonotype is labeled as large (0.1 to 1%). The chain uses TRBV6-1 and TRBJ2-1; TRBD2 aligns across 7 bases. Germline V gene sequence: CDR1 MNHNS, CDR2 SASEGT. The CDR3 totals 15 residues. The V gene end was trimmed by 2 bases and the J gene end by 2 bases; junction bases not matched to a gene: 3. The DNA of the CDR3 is TGTGCCAGCAGTGAATGGCTAGCGGCCTACAATGAGCAGTTCTTC. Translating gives CASSEWLAAYNEQFF.

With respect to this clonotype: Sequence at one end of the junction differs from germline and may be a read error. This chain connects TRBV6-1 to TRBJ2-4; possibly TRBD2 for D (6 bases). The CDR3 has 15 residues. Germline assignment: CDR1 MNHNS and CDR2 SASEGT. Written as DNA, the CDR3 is TGTGGCAGCGGCGCGGGGATGGCAGCCAAAGACACGCAGTATTTC. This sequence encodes CGSGAGMAAKDTQYF.

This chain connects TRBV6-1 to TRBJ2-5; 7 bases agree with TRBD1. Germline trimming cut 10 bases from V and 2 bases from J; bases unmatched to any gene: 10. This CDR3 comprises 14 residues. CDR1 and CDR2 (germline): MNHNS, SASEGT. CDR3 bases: TGTGCCACAATACGGGACAGCAAACAAGAGACCCAGTACTTC. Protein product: CATIRDSKQETQYF.

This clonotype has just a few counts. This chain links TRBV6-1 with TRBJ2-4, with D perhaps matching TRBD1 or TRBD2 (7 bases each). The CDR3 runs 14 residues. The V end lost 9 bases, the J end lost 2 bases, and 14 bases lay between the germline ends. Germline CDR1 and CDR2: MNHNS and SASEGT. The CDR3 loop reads CASQGGGTKNIQYF. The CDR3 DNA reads TGTGCCAGTCAGGGGGGGGGGACCAAAAACATTCAGTACTTC.

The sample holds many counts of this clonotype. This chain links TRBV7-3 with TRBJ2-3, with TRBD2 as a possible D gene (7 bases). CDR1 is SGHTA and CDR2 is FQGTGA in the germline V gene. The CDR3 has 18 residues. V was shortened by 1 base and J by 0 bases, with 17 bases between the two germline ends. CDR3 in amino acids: CASSLNYPAGASTDTQYF. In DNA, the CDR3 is TGTGCCAGCAGCTTAAATTATCCGGCGGGGGCTAGCACAGATACGCAGTATTTT.